This T cell receptor (beta chain) is from a study of identifying expanded T cells in peripheral blood. Whole-study results and caveats: Technical replicates showed around 1.2 changed clones; approximately 2 weeks roughly 16; four weeks 19.

Concerning this clone: Its target is unknown.

Trimming shortened V by 1 base and J by 2 bases, and 8 bases separated the two germline ends. Per germline, CDR1 SGHVS and CDR2 FQNEAQ. The CDR3 totals 14 residues. The table came from immunoSEQ multiplex PCR; TCRdb's copy has only in-frame clones and leaves some out. The repertoire holds roughly 78,000 clones, almost 90% seen once, with about 3.3% in the top ten. The clonotype originates from a person aged 18 to 70 in good health. Sequenced input: blood. This sequence joins TRBV7-8 and TRBJ1-2, with D unresolved. The CDR3 loop is CASSLGSQNYGYTF. DNA of the CDR3: TGTGCCAGCAGCTTAGGGTCGCAGAACTATGGCTACACCTTC.